This T cell receptor (beta chain) was sequenced for a study of Ad26.COV2.S vaccination and SARS-CoV-2 variants (dated by TCRdb to about 2021). About the full investigation: Vaccine-arm donors were drawn from COV1001, a multicentre, randomized, double-blind, placebo-controlled phase I-IIa trial of Ad26.COV2.S in healthy adults. Ad26.COV2.S was given intramuscularly at 5x10^10 or 1x10^11 viral particles, as a single shot or as two shots 56 days apart. The specificity and breadth of SARS-CoV-2-reactive T cell receptors after Ad26.COV2.S vaccination were assessed by TCRbeta repertoire sequencing. The TCR-sequenced set comprised approximately 30 samples: approximately 19 Ad26.COV2.S vaccine recipients, 5 placebo recipients and 8 SARS-CoV-2 convalescent individuals. Participants in the trial were split at random into five groups of five each, receiving low-dose or high-dose Ad26.COV2.S once or twice, or else placebo on both occasions. Investigators remained blinded to trial group allocation during experiments and outcome assessment. General findings and caveats noted by the study authors: Ad26.COV2.S recipients had higher spike-specific TCR breadth than placebo recipients (P = 0.0014). The study was not powered to compare responses between vaccine doses or regimens. It was noted by the authors that total T cell responses may have been underestimated by the TCR breadth and depth analyses. After vaccination, substantial breadth of spike-specific CD8+ and CD4+ T cell responses was reported. Vaccine and placebo recipients had comparable non-spike TCR breadth, which fits with the vaccine containing only spike.

Concerning this clone: No cognate antigen has been identified for it. No base quality information exists; no much larger clone differs at one position.

TCRbeta CDR3 regions were sequenced with the immunoSEQ Assay. After extraction, genomic DNA underwent amplification by bias-controlled multiplex PCR, followed by high-throughput sequencing. The study's own analysis went as follows. To quantify the absolute abundance of every unique TCRbeta CDR3 region, sequences were collapsed and filtered. T cell fraction was estimated by normalizing TCRbeta template counts to usable DNA, which was measured by amplifying reference genes present in all nucleated cells. Repertoire TCRs were annotated as SARS-CoV-2-specific by exact matching of V gene, CDR3 amino acid sequence and J gene to a known reactive TCR set. The reference SARS-CoV-2 TCR set came from MIRA and was filtered for enrichment in COVID-19-positive ImmuneCODE repertoires, removing public or cross-reactive TCRs. Using the MIRA antigens, annotated TCRs were further analysed by specific ORF or by position within an ORF. Depth was the summed frequency of annotated unique rearrangements, while breadth was defined as annotated unique rearrangements over total unique productive rearrangements. Two-sided Wilcoxon rank-sum tests were used to compare TCR breadth between groups. TCRdb provides this immuneACCESS table in a form limited to in-frame rearrangements. Some clones are lacking; in checked studies, under half of them reflect an unresolved V gene, and why the rest are absent is not known. V, J and clone size reflect that table, while D and trimming were determined from the DNA. The sample profile shows fewer than 300,000 clones; 80% to 90% of them were found once. More than 2.5% of the sample rests with the top ten.

The treatment or condition label here, explained by the study, means: roughly 20 received Ad26.COV2.S at low or high dose, single or two shots; about 5 received placebo; per-sample allocation not given. For vaccine and placebo recipients, repertoires were sequenced using samples collected on day 63 after the first injection. Cohort 1b enrolled 25 or so adults aged 18-55 years at a single site in Boston, USA, between 29 July and 7 August 2020. Ad26.COV2.S was a replication-incompetent adenovirus type 26 vector that expressed a prefusion-stabilized SARS-CoV-2 spike protein derived from the original Wuhan strain. This TCR came from a person aged 18 to 59 who received the Ad26.COV2.S COVID-19 vaccine or a placebo. The sample consisted of peripheral blood, taken in a trial of Ad26.COV2.S vaccine versus placebo.

The nucleotide sequence reads as follows: TGCGCCAGCAGCTTGGAGGGCAGGTCCAACAATGAGCAGTTCTTC. This sequence encodes CASSLEGRSNNEQFF. Recombination connected TRBV5-1 to TRBJ2-1; no D gene call is confident. Reading the germline V gene gives CDR1 SGHRS and CDR2 YFSETQ. The CDR3 numbers 15 residues from cysteine through phenylalanine. CDR3 DNA is the only sequence kept; it has 45 bases, read in frame from the first base. V gives up 0 bases and J gives up 5 bases, and the segment between their germline ends measures 12 bases.